The source of this T cell receptor (beta chain) is a study of prognosis after radiotherapy for stage I lung cancer. It was by two-round multiplex PCR that TCR beta CDR3 was amplified from genomic DNA. Amplification during the initial PCR round employed primers specific to each TRBV and TRBJ gene. TCRdb reanalysed the multiplex PCR reads using MiXCR and keeps one entry per CDR3 protein. Among some 38,000 distinct CDR3 sequences listed, around 22% were seen once. CDR1 is SEHNR, CDR2 FQNEAQ, per germline (reference sequence). V was trimmed by 5 bases and J by 0 bases, leaving 12 bases between them. This CDR3 has 15 amino acids. This clonotype was seen repeatedly, ten times or more.

This sequence joins TRBV7-9 and TRBJ2-3; possible D gene TRBD2, 6 bases. This specimen was PBMCs, taken before or after stereotactic body radiation therapy (not recorded which). The sequence was collected from a donor of 50 years or more with non-small cell lung cancer. The CDR3 region is CASSRTTPSTDTQYF. CDR3 DNA: TGTGCCAGCAGCCGGACTACCCCTAGCACAGATACGCAGTATTTT.